This is a list of T cell receptor beta chains from one sample in a study of blood T cell repertoires in COVID-19. The table came from immunoSEQ multiplex PCR; TCRdb's copy has only in-frame clones and leaves some out. The sample lists roughly 360,000 clones; about 87% were seen once. The sample consisted of PBMCs or T cells enriched from blood (not recorded which). Receptors originate from a man aged 25 to 45 who had recovered from COVID-19. Each CDR3 is given with its conserved first and last residue. A D gene is named only where the DNA matches it firmly. Clone size is stated in some rows and not others, as once, few, many or a class when expanded.

16 | . | TRBJ2-7 | TRBV27 | . | TGTGCCAGCAGTTCAGCTTCCCGGGGGAAGTTCTACGAGCAGTACTTC | CASSSASRGKFYEQYF
13 | . | TRBJ2-7 | TRBV9 | . | TGTGCCAGCAGCGTAGCCCCAGCCTACGAGCAGTACTTC | CASSVAPAYEQYF
12 | once | TRBJ1-5 | TRBV12-3/TRBV12-4 | . | TGTGCCAGCAGTGCACTAAATCAGCCCCAGCATTTT | CASSALNQPQHF
17 | . | TRBJ2-7 | TRBV5-1 | TRBD1 | TGCGCCAGCAGCTTGGCTGGTAAAGGGGACAGGACCTACGAGCAGTACTTC | CASSLAGKGDRTYEQYF
14 | . | TRBJ1-6 | TRBV7-8 | . | TGTGCCAGCAGCCCGCAGGGGAAGGACTCACCCCTCCACTTT | CASSPQGKDSPLHF
12 | . | TRBJ1-1 | TRBV30 | . | TGTGCCTGGAGTGTCGGGGGGCAGGGGGCTTTCTTT | CAWSVGGQGAFF
15 | . | TRBJ2-6 | TRBV7-9 | . | TGTGCCAGCAGCTCGACGGGCTCTGGGGCCAACGTCCTGACTTTC | CASSSTGSGANVLTF
14 | . | TRBJ2-1 | TRBV19 | TRBD2 | TGTGCCAGTAAGACTAGCGGGAACTACAATGAGCAGTTCTTC | CASKTSGNYNEQFF
14 | . | TRBJ2-7 | TRBV10-1 | TRBD1 | TGCGCCAGCAGCAGGACCGGGACAGGGAACGAGCAGTACTTC | CASSRTGTGNEQYF
16 | once | TRBJ2-3 | TRBV5-1 | TRBD2 | TGCGCCAGCAGCGTTGGGAGCGGGGGGGCCGTAGATACGCAGTATTTT | CASSVGSGGAVDTQYF
15 | . | TRBJ2-7 | TRBV5-1 | TRBD2 | TGCGCCAGCACACGAAGCGGGGGGGATTCCTACGAGCAGTACTTC | CASTRSGGDSYEQYF
13 | . | TRBJ1-5 | TRBV5-8 | . | TGTGCCAGCAGCTTGTGGGGGGGACAGCCCCAGCATTTT | CASSLWGGQPQHF
20 | . | TRBJ2-1 | TRBV28 | . | TGTGCCAGCACGGAATCGGTAGGAGATTCCCCCACTCTCCTTTACAATGAGCAGTTCTTC | CASTESVGDSPTLLYNEQFF
14 | . | TRBJ2-1 | TRBV7-2 | . | TGTGCCAGCAGCCTGGGGGGCTCCTACAATGAGCAGTTCTTC | CASSLGGSYNEQFF
16 | few | TRBJ1-2 | TRBV19 | . | TGTGCCAGTAGTATTGGAACACCCGGGAGGTCTTCTGGCTACACCTTC | CASSIGTPGRSSGYTF
15 | . | TRBJ2-2 | TRBV7-2 | TRBD2 | TGTGCCAGCACCTCATTAGCGGGTTCCACCGGGGAGCTGTTTTTT | CASTSLAGSTGELFF
14 | . | TRBJ1-1 | TRBV3-1/TRBV3-2 | . | TGTGCCAGCAGTTCGCAACGGACGGGAGTTGAAGCTTTCTTT | CASSSQRTGVEAFF
13 | . | TRBJ1-2 | TRBV24-1 | . | TGTGCCACCAGCAGATCGGGTAGAGATGGCTACACCTTC | CATSRSGRDGYTF
16 | . | TRBJ2-7 | TRBV5-4 | TRBD2 | TGTGCCAGCAGCTTGGGCGGGGGGCCAGGGTCCTACGAGCAGTACTTC | CASSLGGGPGSYEQYF
13 | . | TRBJ1-2 | TRBV12-3/TRBV12-4 | . | TGTGCCAGCAGTTTTGCGACAATAGATGGCTACACCTTC | CASSFATIDGYTF
14 | once | TRBJ2-7 | TRBV2 | . | TGTGCCAGCACCGACAAATCCCTTACCTACGAGCAGTACTTC | CASTDKSLTYEQYF
14 | few | TRBJ1-1 | TRBV27 | . | TGTGCCAGCAGTTTAGGCCGTACGATCACTGAAGCTTTCTTT | CASSLGRTITEAFF
15 | few | TRBJ1-1 | TRBV27 | TRBD1 | TGTGCCAGCAGTTTAAAGGGACAGGGGTTTGGTGAAGCTTTCTTT | CASSLKGQGFGEAFF
15 | . | TRBJ2-7 | TRBV5-8 | TRBD2 | TGTGCCAGCAGCTTGTCGAGACTAGCTATCTCCGAGCAGTACTTC | CASSLSRLAISEQYF
16 | . | TRBJ1-5 | TRBV2 | TRBD1 | TGTGCCAGCAGTGAACGGGACAGGGGGCCCAATCAGCCCCAGCATTTT | CASSERDRGPNQPQHF
14 | . | TRBJ1-2 | TRBV27 | TRBD1 | TGTGCCAGCAGTTTTGCAGGGGGCAGAGTAGGCTACACCTTC | CASSFAGGRVGYTF
13 | . | TRBJ1-1 | TRBV12-3/TRBV12-4 | . | TGTGCCAGCAGGACTGGGACATTTGGTGAAGCTTTCTTT | CASRTGTFGEAFF
14 | . | TRBJ1-2 | TRBV19 | . | TGTGCCAGTAGTTTTATACAGTCGACGAGTGGCTACACCTTC | CASSFIQSTSGYTF
14 | few | TRBJ2-1 | TRBV6-5 | TRBD2 | TGTGCCAGCAGTCGGTCTAGCGGGGGTAATGAGCAGTTCTTC | CASSRSSGGNEQFF
13 | . | TRBJ2-1 | TRBV5-8 | . | TGTGCCAGCAGTCCCGGGGAGACGGGTGAGCAGTTCTTC | CASSPGETGEQFF
14 | . | TRBJ1-1 | TRBV27 | . | TGTGCCAGCAGTTTCTCGTCTATGAACACTGAAGCTTTCTTT | CASSFSSMNTEAFF
14 | . | TRBJ2-5 | TRBV11-2 | . | TGTGCCAGCAGCTCCGGACTGGCCCAAGAGACCCAGTACTTC | CASSSGLAQETQYF
16 | . | TRBJ1-3 | TRBV3-1/TRBV3-2 | TRBD1 | TGTGCCAGCGTCGGGAGACAGGGGCCCTCGGGGGGCACCATATATTTT | CASVGRQGPSGGTIYF
13 | . | TRBJ1-1 | TRBV6-5 | TRBD1 | TGTGCCAGCAACCCGACAGGGGGTACTGAAGCTTTCTTT | CASNPTGGTEAFF
10 | . | TRBJ2-4 | TRBV11-3 | . | TGTGCCAGCCCAAAAAACATTCAGTACTTC | CASPKNIQYF
16 | . | TRBJ1-1 | TRBV6-5 | . | TGTGCCAGCAGTTACGGGGGCGCGGGCGTGAACACTGAAGCTTTCTTT | CASSYGGAGVNTEAFF
12 | once | TRBJ2-4 | TRBV6-5 | . | TGTGCCAGCAGGGTCAGCCCAGGCATTCAGTACTTC | CASRVSPGIQYF
15 | many | TRBJ1-2 | TRBV4-1 | TRBD1 | TGCGCCAGCAGCCAAGAGAAACAGGGGGGATATGGCTACACCTTC | CASSQEKQGGYGYTF
11 | . | TRBJ1-2 | TRBV12-3/TRBV12-4 | TRBD1 | TGTGCCGTACAGGGGGCCGGTGGCTACACCTTC | CAVQGAGGYTF
10 | once | TRBJ2-7 | TRBV25-1 | . | TGTGCCAGCGAGGGCTCCGAGCAGTACTTC | CASEGSEQYF
18 | . | TRBJ1-3 | TRBV3-1/TRBV3-2 | . | TGTGCCAGCAGCCAAGTTATGTTACAGGGAGCGCACGGAAACACCATATATTTT | CASSQVMLQGAHGNTIYF
12 | few | TRBJ1-2 | TRBV7-9 | . | TGTGCCAGCAGCTCTAGACAGATAGGCTACACCTTC | CASSSRQIGYTF
15 | . | TRBJ1-1 | TRBV7-9 | TRBD1 | TGTGCCAGCAGCTCGACCAGGACAGGGGGTACTGAAGCTTTCTTT | CASSSTRTGGTEAFF
13 | . | TRBJ2-5 | TRBV7-9 | . | TGTGCCAGCAGCTCCATAGATCTGGAGACCCAGTACTTC | CASSSIDLETQYF
14 | . | TRBJ1-6 | TRBV3-1/TRBV3-2 | . | TGTGCCAGCAGCCAATCGTTTATGAATTCACCCCTCCACTTT | CASSQSFMNSPLHF
15 | . | TRBJ1-1 | TRBV9 | . | TGTGCCAGCAGCGTAGCCGGGTTTATGAACACTGAAGCTTTCTTT | CASSVAGFMNTEAFF
14 | . | TRBJ1-1 | TRBV14 | TRBD1 | TGTGCCAGCAGCCATCCGGACAGGGGTGATAAAGCTTTCTTT | CASSHPDRGDKAFF
14 | . | TRBJ2-5 | TRBV6-5 | TRBD1 | TGTGCCAGCAGTTACATCGGACAGGGGGGGACCCAGTACTTC | CASSYIGQGGTQYF
14 | . | TRBJ1-1 | TRBV7-2 | . | TGTGCCAGCAGCTTAGTGCAGGCGAACACTGAAGCTTTCTTT | CASSLVQANTEAFF
11 | . | TRBJ2-2 | TRBV6-5 | . | TGTGCCAGCAGCCTATTAGGGGAGCTGTTTTTT | CASSLLGELFF
13 | . | TRBJ2-3 | TRBV5-1 | . | TGCGCCAGCAGCACAGGCAGCACAGATACGCAGTATTTT | CASSTGSTDTQYF
13 | . | TRBJ2-5 | TRBV7-8 | TRBD1 | TGTGCCAGCAGCTTGGGGACAGTCGAGACCCAGTACTTC | CASSLGTVETQYF
16 | . | TRBJ2-7 | TRBV11-2 | . | TGTGCCAGCAGCTTAGTGTTTTCGGGGTCCAGCTACGAGCAGTACTTC | CASSLVFSGSSYEQYF